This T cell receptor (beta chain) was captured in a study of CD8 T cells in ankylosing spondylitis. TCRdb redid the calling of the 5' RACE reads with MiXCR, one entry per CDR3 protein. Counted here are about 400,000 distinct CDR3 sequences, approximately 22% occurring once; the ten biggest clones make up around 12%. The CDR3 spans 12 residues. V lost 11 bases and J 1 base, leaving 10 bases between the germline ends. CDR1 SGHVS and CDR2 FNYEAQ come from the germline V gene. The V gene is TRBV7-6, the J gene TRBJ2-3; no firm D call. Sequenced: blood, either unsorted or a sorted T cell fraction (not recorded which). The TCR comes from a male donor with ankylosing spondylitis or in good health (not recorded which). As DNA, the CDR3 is TGTGCCTCAGCAGGTGGCACAGATACGCAGTATTTT. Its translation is CASAGGTDTQYF. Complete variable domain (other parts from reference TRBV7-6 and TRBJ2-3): GAGVSQSPRYKVTKRGQDVALRCDPISGHVSLYWYRQALGQGPEFLTYFNYEAQQDKSGLPNDRFSAERPEGSISTLTIQRTEQRDSAMYRCASAGGTDTQYFGPGTRLTVL.